This is a list of T cell receptor beta chains from one sample in a study of T cell responses to AZD1222 COVID-19 vaccine. TCRdb keeps only in-frame clones here, not all; method: immunoSEQ multiplex PCR. This sample has 110,000 or so clones, with roughly 86% found just once. The sample was peripheral blood, taken 28 days after the second AZD1222 dose. Receptors were obtained from an adult who received the AZD1222 COVID-19 vaccine. The CDR3 runs from the conserved cysteine through the conserved F or W. Fields, in order: clone size, J gene, V gene, D gene, CDR3 DNA, CDR3 protein. The D gene is left open where the match is weak. Only part of the rows carry a size: once, few, many, or a class if the clone is expanded.

clone size: NA
J gene: TRBJ1-6
V gene: TRBV18
D gene: TRBD1
CDR3 DNA: TGTGCCAGCTCTCGGGACAGGGTGGGTTCACCCCTCCACTTT
CDR3 protein: CASSRDRVGSPLHF

clone size: NA
J gene: TRBJ1-1
V gene: TRBV30
D gene: NA
CDR3 DNA: TGTGCCTGGGACCTTGCCATGAACACTGAAGCTTTCTTT
CDR3 protein: CAWDLAMNTEAFF

clone size: NA
J gene: TRBJ2-6
V gene: TRBV5-1
D gene: NA
CDR3 DNA: TGCGCCAGCAGCTTGGCCACCGGGGCCAACGTCCTGACTTTC
CDR3 protein: CASSLATGANVLTF

clone size: NA
J gene: TRBJ2-1
V gene: TRBV11-2
D gene: NA
CDR3 DNA: TGTGCCAGCAGCTTTGGGGCGGGTGAGCAGTTCTTC
CDR3 protein: CASSFGAGEQFF

clone size: NA
J gene: TRBJ2-1
V gene: TRBV6-6
D gene: TRBD2
CDR3 DNA: TGTGCCAGCACCACAAGGACTAGCGGCAATGAGCAGTTCTTC
CDR3 protein: CASTTRTSGNEQFF

clone size: NA
J gene: TRBJ1-2
V gene: TRBV19
D gene: NA
CDR3 DNA: TGTGCCAGTAGTACCTACGGTGAGGGGCGAGCGGCCCGTGGCTACACCTTC
CDR3 protein: CASSTYGEGRAARGYTF

clone size: NA
J gene: TRBJ2-5
V gene: TRBV3-1/TRBV3-2
D gene: NA
CDR3 DNA: TGTGCCAGCAGCCTATGGACAGCACAAGAGACCCAGTACTTC
CDR3 protein: CASSLWTAQETQYF

clone size: NA
J gene: TRBJ2-3
V gene: TRBV11-3
D gene: TRBD1
CDR3 DNA: TGTGCCAGCAGCTTAGGGGGGACAGGGGCTTCCGATACGCAGTATTTT
CDR3 protein: CASSLGGTGASDTQYF

clone size: NA
J gene: TRBJ1-3
V gene: TRBV5-1
D gene: NA
CDR3 DNA: TGCGCCAGCAGCTTGCGCAGAGGAAACACCATATATTTT
CDR3 protein: CASSLRRGNTIYF

clone size: NA
J gene: TRBJ1-6
V gene: TRBV7-2
D gene: TRBD1
CDR3 DNA: TGTGCCAGCAGCTTAGCGGGACAGGGATATAATTCACCCCTCCACTTT
CDR3 protein: CASSLAGQGYNSPLHF

clone size: NA
J gene: TRBJ2-2
V gene: TRBV5-4
D gene: NA
CDR3 DNA: TGTGCCAGCAGCCCGACAGCACTATACACCGGGGAGCTGTTTTTT
CDR3 protein: CASSPTALYTGELFF

clone size: few
J gene: TRBJ2-1
V gene: TRBV7-2
D gene: NA
CDR3 DNA: TGTGCCAGCAGCTTAGGAGGGGCAGGGGGGAATGAGCAGTTCTTC
CDR3 protein: CASSLGGAGGNEQFF

clone size: NA
J gene: TRBJ1-1
V gene: TRBV7-2
D gene: NA
CDR3 DNA: TGTGCCAGCAGCTTAGAGGCAGGAAGCGAAGCTTTCTTT
CDR3 protein: CASSLEAGSEAFF

clone size: once
J gene: TRBJ2-1
V gene: TRBV6-5
D gene: TRBD1
CDR3 DNA: TGTGCCAGCAGTCCAGGGACAGGGGGTTTCGATGAGCAGTTCTTC
CDR3 protein: CASSPGTGGFDEQFF

clone size: NA
J gene: TRBJ1-2
V gene: TRBV2
D gene: TRBD1
CDR3 DNA: TGTGCCAGCAGAGCCGGGACAGGGACCTATGGCTACACCTTC
CDR3 protein: CASRAGTGTYGYTF

clone size: NA
J gene: TRBJ1-2
V gene: TRBV28
D gene: NA
CDR3 DNA: TGTGCCAGCAGCCCTGATATTCCTTATGGCTACACCTTC
CDR3 protein: CASSPDIPYGYTF

clone size: NA
J gene: TRBJ2-6
V gene: TRBV29-1
D gene: NA
CDR3 DNA: TGCAGCGCCCAACTGGGCTCTGGGGCCAACGTCCTGACTTTC
CDR3 protein: CSAQLGSGANVLTF

clone size: NA
J gene: TRBJ1-5
V gene: TRBV2
D gene: NA
CDR3 DNA: TGTGCCAGCAGGTTACAGGACAATAGCAATCAGCCCCAGCATTTT
CDR3 protein: CASRLQDNSNQPQHF

clone size: NA
J gene: TRBJ1-5
V gene: TRBV4-2
D gene: NA
CDR3 DNA: TGTGCCAGCAGCCAAGGGCCCGGAGGGGGGCTTAGCAATCAGCCCCAGCATTTT
CDR3 protein: CASSQGPGGGLSNQPQHF

clone size: NA
J gene: TRBJ2-2
V gene: TRBV27
D gene: NA
CDR3 DNA: TGTGCCAGCAGTAGTTTTGGGGAGCTGTTTTTT
CDR3 protein: CASSSFGELFF

clone size: NA
J gene: TRBJ1-2
V gene: TRBV19
D gene: NA
CDR3 DNA: TGTGCCAGTACTCCTGACAGGAGCTATGGCTACACCTTC
CDR3 protein: CASTPDRSYGYTF

clone size: NA
J gene: TRBJ2-7
V gene: TRBV10-3
D gene: TRBD2
CDR3 DNA: TGTGCCATCAGTGAGTTACGACTGAACACAGCGGGGCCCTACGAGCAGTACTTC
CDR3 protein: CAISELRLNTAGPYEQYF

clone size: NA
J gene: TRBJ1-2
V gene: TRBV28
D gene: NA
CDR3 DNA: TGTGCCAGCAGTTTCATCAGTTACAACTATGGCTACACCTTC
CDR3 protein: CASSFISYNYGYTF

clone size: NA
J gene: TRBJ2-7
V gene: TRBV4-3
D gene: NA
CDR3 DNA: TGCGCCAGCAGCGCCCGGGACGCTGGAACGGGCGAGCAGTACTTC
CDR3 protein: CASSARDAGTGEQYF

clone size: NA
J gene: TRBJ2-1
V gene: TRBV11-3
D gene: TRBD2
CDR3 DNA: TGTGCCAGCAGCTTAGGACTAGCGTCAAATGAGCAGTTCTTC
CDR3 protein: CASSLGLASNEQFF

clone size: NA
J gene: TRBJ1-3
V gene: TRBV11-3
D gene: NA
CDR3 DNA: TGTGCCAGCAGCTTCCCGTTAGCTGGAAACACCATATATTTT
CDR3 protein: CASSFPLAGNTIYF

clone size: NA
J gene: TRBJ1-3
V gene: TRBV19
D gene: NA
CDR3 DNA: TGTGCCACAACAGGGTCAACCCCAGGAAACACCATATATTTT
CDR3 protein: CATTGSTPGNTIYF

clone size: NA
J gene: TRBJ1-1
V gene: TRBV6-5
D gene: NA
CDR3 DNA: TGTGCCAGCAGCGCTATCCGACTCCTGAACACTGAAGCTTTCTTT
CDR3 protein: CASSAIRLLNTEAFF

clone size: NA
J gene: TRBJ2-1
V gene: TRBV9
D gene: TRBD2
CDR3 DNA: TGTGCCAGCAGCACCCAACCGGGACTAGCGGGTGTTGAGCAGTTCTTC
CDR3 protein: CASSTQPGLAGVEQFF

clone size: NA
J gene: TRBJ1-2
V gene: TRBV30
D gene: TRBD1
CDR3 DNA: TGTGCCTGGAGGGCAGGGGGAGGCTACACCTTC
CDR3 protein: CAWRAGGGYTF

clone size: NA
J gene: TRBJ1-2
V gene: TRBV19
D gene: NA
CDR3 DNA: TGTGCCAGTAGTACCCAGGGGCGCAGGGATGGCTACACCTTC
CDR3 protein: CASSTQGRRDGYTF

clone size: NA
J gene: TRBJ1-1
V gene: TRBV3-1/TRBV3-2
D gene: NA
CDR3 DNA: TGTGCCAGCACTCAGACACTGAACACTGAAGCTTTCTTT
CDR3 protein: CASTQTLNTEAFF

clone size: NA
J gene: TRBJ1-5
V gene: TRBV6-2/TRBV6-3
D gene: TRBD1
CDR3 DNA: TGTGCCAGCAGCCCCAGGGGGCTCACAAATCAGCCCCAGCATTTT
CDR3 protein: CASSPRGLTNQPQHF

clone size: NA
J gene: TRBJ1-2
V gene: TRBV5-6
D gene: NA
CDR3 DNA: TGTGCCAGCAGCTTCGGAGGGGAGCCTGGCTACACCTTC
CDR3 protein: CASSFGGEPGYTF

clone size: NA
J gene: TRBJ2-5
V gene: TRBV18
D gene: TRBD2
CDR3 DNA: TGTGCCAGCTCACCGCCGGGACTAACGGAGACCCAGTACTTC
CDR3 protein: CASSPPGLTETQYF

clone size: NA
J gene: TRBJ1-5
V gene: TRBV19
D gene: NA
CDR3 DNA: TGTGCCAGTAGAGCCGGGACGGGGAATCAGCCCCAGCATTTT
CDR3 protein: CASRAGTGNQPQHF

clone size: once
J gene: TRBJ1-3
V gene: TRBV7-8
D gene: NA
CDR3 DNA: TGTGCCAGCAGCTTAGCCGGGTACTCTGGAAACACCATATATTTT
CDR3 protein: CASSLAGYSGNTIYF

clone size: NA
J gene: TRBJ2-3
V gene: TRBV2
D gene: NA
CDR3 DNA: TGTGCCAGCAGTGAAACTGGGCAGGAAAGGGCTACGCAGTATTTT
CDR3 protein: CASSETGQERATQYF

clone size: NA
J gene: TRBJ1-6
V gene: TRBV18
D gene: NA
CDR3 DNA: TGTGCCAGCTGTACGGACAGAGGTTCACCCCTCCACTTT
CDR3 protein: CASCTDRGSPLHF

clone size: NA
J gene: TRBJ1-3
V gene: TRBV7-9
D gene: NA
CDR3 DNA: TGTGCCAGCAGCCCCGGACTGGTCCTCTCTGGAAACACCATATATTTT
CDR3 protein: CASSPGLVLSGNTIYF

clone size: NA
J gene: TRBJ2-1
V gene: TRBV24-1
D gene: NA
CDR3 DNA: TGTGCCACCAGTGGGCACCTCTACAATGAGCAGTTCTTC
CDR3 protein: CATSGHLYNEQFF

clone size: NA
J gene: TRBJ2-3
V gene: TRBV24-1
D gene: NA
CDR3 DNA: TGTGCCACCACCGGGGCCCCGTCCGATACGCAGTATTTT
CDR3 protein: CATTGAPSDTQYF

clone size: NA
J gene: TRBJ1-6
V gene: TRBV29-1
D gene: NA
CDR3 DNA: TGCAGCGCAACGTCCGGTGGGGATAATTCACCCCTCCACTTT
CDR3 protein: CSATSGGDNSPLHF

clone size: NA
J gene: TRBJ1-1
V gene: TRBV6-5
D gene: NA
CDR3 DNA: TGTGCCACCATAGCATGGAACACTGAAGCTTTCTTT
CDR3 protein: CATIAWNTEAFF

clone size: few
J gene: TRBJ2-3
V gene: TRBV28
D gene: TRBD2
CDR3 DNA: TGTGCCAGCAGTCTAGCGGGGGGGCCCCTGGATACGCAGTATTTT
CDR3 protein: CASSLAGGPLDTQYF

clone size: NA
J gene: TRBJ1-3
V gene: TRBV9
D gene: TRBD1
CDR3 DNA: TGTGCCAGCAGCCCCAGTGGGGGACAGGCAGGAAACACCATATATTTT
CDR3 protein: CASSPSGGQAGNTIYF

clone size: NA
J gene: TRBJ2-7
V gene: TRBV7-9
D gene: TRBD1
CDR3 DNA: TGTGCCAGCAGCCCCCTGAGGGGGACAGGGTCCACCTACGAGCAGTACTTC
CDR3 protein: CASSPLRGTGSTYEQYF

clone size: NA
J gene: TRBJ1-5
V gene: TRBV12-5
D gene: TRBD1
CDR3 DNA: TGTGCTAGTGGTTTGGTGCCGGGACAGGGGCTACCTAGCAATCAGCCCCAGCATTTT
CDR3 protein: CASGLVPGQGLPSNQPQHF

clone size: NA
J gene: TRBJ2-7
V gene: TRBV5-1
D gene: NA
CDR3 DNA: TGCGCCAGCAGCTGGGGACTCCACTACGAGCAGTACTTC
CDR3 protein: CASSWGLHYEQYF

clone size: NA
J gene: TRBJ2-7
V gene: TRBV24-1
D gene: TRBD1
CDR3 DNA: TGTGCCACCAGTGATTCGGGACAGTTAACCTACGAGCAGTACTTC
CDR3 protein: CATSDSGQLTYEQYF

clone size: once
J gene: TRBJ2-7
V gene: TRBV4-1
D gene: NA
CDR3 DNA: TGCGCCAGCAGCCAAGAGAAAAAGCAGTACTTC
CDR3 protein: CASSQEKKQYF

clone size: NA
J gene: TRBJ1-1
V gene: TRBV5-1
D gene: TRBD1
CDR3 DNA: TGCGCCAGCAGCTTGAAAAGACAGGGGGACACTGAAGCTTTCTTT
CDR3 protein: CASSLKRQGDTEAFF

clone size: NA
J gene: TRBJ2-6
V gene: TRBV19
D gene: NA
CDR3 DNA: TGTGCCAGTAGTATATCCAGGAGCTCTGGGGCCAACGTCCTGACTTTC
CDR3 protein: CASSISRSSGANVLTF